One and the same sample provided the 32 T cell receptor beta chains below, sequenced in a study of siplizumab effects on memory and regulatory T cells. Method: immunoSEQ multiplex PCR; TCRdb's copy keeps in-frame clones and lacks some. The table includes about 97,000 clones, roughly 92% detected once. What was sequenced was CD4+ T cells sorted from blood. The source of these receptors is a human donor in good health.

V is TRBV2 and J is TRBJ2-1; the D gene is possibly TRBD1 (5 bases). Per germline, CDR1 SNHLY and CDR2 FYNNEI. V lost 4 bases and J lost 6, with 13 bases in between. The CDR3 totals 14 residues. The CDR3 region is CASSATRRVNEQFF. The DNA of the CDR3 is TGTGCCAGCAGTGCGACGCGCAGGGTCAATGAGCAGTTCTTC.

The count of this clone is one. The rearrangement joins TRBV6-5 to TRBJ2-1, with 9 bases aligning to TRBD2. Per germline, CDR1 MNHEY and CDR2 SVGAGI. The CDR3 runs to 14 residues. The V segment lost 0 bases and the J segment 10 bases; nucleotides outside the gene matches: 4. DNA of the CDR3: TGTGCCAGCAGTTACTCGATGACTAGCGGAGAGCAGTTCTTC. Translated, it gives CASSYSMTSGEQFF.

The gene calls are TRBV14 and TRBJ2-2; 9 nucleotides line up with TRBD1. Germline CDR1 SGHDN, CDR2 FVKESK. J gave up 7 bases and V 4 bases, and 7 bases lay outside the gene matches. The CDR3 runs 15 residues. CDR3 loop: CASSLNRGRSGELFF. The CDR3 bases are TGTGCCAGCAGCCTTAACAGGGGGCGGAGCGGGGAGCTGTTTTTT. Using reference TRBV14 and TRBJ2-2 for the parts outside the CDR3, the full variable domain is EAGVTQFPSHSVIEKGQTVTLRCDPISGHDNLYWYRRVMGKEIKFLLHFVKESKQDESGMPNNRFLAERTGGTYSTLKVQPAELEDSGVYFCASSLNRGRSGELFFGEGSRLTVL.

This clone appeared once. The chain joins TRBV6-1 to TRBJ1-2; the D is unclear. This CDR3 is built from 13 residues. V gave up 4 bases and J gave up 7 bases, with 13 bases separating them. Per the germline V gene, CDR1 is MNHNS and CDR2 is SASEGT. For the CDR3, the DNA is TGTGCCAGCAGTGCTCTGACGAGGTTTGGCTACACCTTC. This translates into CASSALTRFGYTF.

In DNA form, the CDR3 reads TGTGCCAGCAGTCCCCGGGGACGGATGTTCTATGGCTACACCTTC. Translating it yields CASSPRGRMFYGYTF. This chain links TRBV28 with TRBJ1-2; weak D call: TRBD1 (5 bases). V was cut by 5 bases and J by 4 bases, with 17 bases left in between. Germline-derived CDR1 and CDR2 are MDHEN and SYDVKM. CDR3 length equals 15 residues.

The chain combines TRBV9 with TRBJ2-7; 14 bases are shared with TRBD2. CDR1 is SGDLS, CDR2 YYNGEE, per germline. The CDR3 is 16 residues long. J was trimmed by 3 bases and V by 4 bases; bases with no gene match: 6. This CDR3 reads CASSPRLAGGNYEQYF. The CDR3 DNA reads TGTGCCAGCAGCCCCAGACTAGCGGGAGGGAACTACGAGCAGTACTTC.

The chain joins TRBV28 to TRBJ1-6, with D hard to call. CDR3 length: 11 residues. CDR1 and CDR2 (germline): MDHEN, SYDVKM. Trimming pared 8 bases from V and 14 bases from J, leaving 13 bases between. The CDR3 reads CASSVEVTLHF. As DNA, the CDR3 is TGTGCCAGCTCGGTGGAGGTCACCCTCCACTTT.

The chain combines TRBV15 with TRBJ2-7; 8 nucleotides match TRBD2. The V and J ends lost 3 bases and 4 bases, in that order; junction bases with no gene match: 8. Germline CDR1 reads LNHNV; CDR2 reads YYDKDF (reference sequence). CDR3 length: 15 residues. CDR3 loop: CATSRGGRLAYEQYF. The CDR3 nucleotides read TGTGCCACCAGCAGGGGAGGGAGACTAGCGTACGAGCAGTACTTC.

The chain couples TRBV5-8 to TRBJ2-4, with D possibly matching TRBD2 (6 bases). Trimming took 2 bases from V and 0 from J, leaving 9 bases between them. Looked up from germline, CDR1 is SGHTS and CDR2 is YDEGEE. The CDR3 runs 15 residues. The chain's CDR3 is CASSFLGGAKNIQYF. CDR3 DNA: TGTGCCAGCAGCTTTTTGGGGGGAGCCAAAAACATTCAGTACTTC.

This chain's CDR3 is CASSSGPQETQYF. CDR3 DNA: TGTGCCAGCAGTTCCGGCCCCCAAGAGACCCAGTACTTC. The chain links TRBV4-2 to TRBJ2-5; D is uncertain. The CDR3 has 13 amino acids. The V gene's germline CDR1 is LGHNA and CDR2 YNFKEQ. The germline V and J ends were trimmed by 6 bases and 1 base, with 9 bases remaining between them.

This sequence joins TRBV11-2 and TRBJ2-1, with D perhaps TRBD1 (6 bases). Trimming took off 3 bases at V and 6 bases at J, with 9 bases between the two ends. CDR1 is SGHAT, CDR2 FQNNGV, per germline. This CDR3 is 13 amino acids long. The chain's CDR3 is CASSLGQLNEQFF. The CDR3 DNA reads TGTGCCAGCAGCTTGGGACAACTCAATGAGCAGTTCTTC.

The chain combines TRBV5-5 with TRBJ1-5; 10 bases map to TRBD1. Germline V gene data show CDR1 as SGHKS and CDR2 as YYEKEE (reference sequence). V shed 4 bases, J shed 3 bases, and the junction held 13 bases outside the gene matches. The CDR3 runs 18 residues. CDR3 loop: CASSLLLGGQGNNQPQHF. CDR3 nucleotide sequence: TGTGCCAGCAGCCTCCTTCTGGGGGGACAGGGGAACAATCAGCCCCAGCATTTT. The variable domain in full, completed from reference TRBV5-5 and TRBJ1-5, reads DAGVTQSPTHLIKTRGQQVTLRCSPISGHKSVSWYQQVLGQGPQFIFQYYEKEERGRGNFPDRFSARQFPNYSSELNVNALLLGDSALYLCASSLLLGGQGNNQPQHFGDGTRLSIL.

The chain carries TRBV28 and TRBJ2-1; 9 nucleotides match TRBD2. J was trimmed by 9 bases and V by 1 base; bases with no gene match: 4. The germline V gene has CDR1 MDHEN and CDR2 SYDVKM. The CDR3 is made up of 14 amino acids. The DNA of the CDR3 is TGTGCCAGCAGTTTATTAGCGGGAGCGGGTGAGCAGTTCTTC. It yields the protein CASSLLAGAGEQFF.

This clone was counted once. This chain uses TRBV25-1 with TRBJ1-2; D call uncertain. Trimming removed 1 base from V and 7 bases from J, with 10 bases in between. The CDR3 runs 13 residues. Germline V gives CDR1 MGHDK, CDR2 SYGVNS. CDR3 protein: CASSESEFGGYTF. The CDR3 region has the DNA TGTGCCAGCAGTGAATCGGAGTTCGGTGGCTACACCTTC.

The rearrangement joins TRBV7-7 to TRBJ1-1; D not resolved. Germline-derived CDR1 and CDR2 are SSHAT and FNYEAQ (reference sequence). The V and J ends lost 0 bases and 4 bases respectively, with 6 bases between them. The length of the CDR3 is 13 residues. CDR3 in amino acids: CASSLALGTEAFF. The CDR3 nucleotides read TGTGCCAGCAGCTTAGCTCTCGGCACTGAAGCTTTCTTT.

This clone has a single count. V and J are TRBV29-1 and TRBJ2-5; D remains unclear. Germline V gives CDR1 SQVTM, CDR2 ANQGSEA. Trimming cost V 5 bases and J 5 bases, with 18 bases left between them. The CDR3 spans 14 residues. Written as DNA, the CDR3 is TGCAGCGTTCTGCACTCACGTATGGGGGAGACCCAGTACTTC. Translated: CSVLHSRMGETQYF.

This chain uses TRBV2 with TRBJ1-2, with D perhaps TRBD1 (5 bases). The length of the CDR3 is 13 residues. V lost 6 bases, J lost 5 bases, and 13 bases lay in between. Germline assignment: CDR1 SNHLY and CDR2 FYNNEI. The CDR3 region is CASRQDPPYGYTF. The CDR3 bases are TGTGCCAGCAGACAGGACCCCCCGTATGGCTACACCTTC. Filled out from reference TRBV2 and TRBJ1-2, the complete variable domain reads EPEVTQTPSHQVTQMGQEVILRCVPISNHLYFYWYRQILGQKVEFLVSFYNNEISEKSEIFDDQFSVERPDGSNFTLKIRSTKLEDSAMYFCASRQDPPYGYTFGSGTRLTVV.

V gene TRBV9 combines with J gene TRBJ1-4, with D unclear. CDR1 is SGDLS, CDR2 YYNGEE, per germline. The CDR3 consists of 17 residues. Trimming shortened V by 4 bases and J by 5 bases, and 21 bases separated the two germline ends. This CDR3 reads CASSPNPPGIENEKLFF. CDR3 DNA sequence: TGTGCCAGCAGCCCGAACCCCCCGGGCATAGAAAATGAAAAACTGTTTTTT.

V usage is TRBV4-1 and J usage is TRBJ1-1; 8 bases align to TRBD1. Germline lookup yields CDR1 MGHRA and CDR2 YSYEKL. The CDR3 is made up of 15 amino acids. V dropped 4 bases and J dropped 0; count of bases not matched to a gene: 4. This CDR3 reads CASSRGQGLNTEAFF. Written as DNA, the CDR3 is TGCGCCAGCAGCCGAGGACAGGGCCTGAACACTGAAGCTTTCTTT.

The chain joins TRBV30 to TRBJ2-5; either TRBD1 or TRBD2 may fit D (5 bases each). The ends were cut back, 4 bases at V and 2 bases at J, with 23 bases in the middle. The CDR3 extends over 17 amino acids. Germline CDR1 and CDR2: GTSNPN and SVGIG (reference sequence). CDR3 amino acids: CAWTQSTPGRGQETQYF. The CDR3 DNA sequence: TGTGCCTGGACCCAATCTACACCGGGAAGGGGACAAGAGACCCAGTACTTC.

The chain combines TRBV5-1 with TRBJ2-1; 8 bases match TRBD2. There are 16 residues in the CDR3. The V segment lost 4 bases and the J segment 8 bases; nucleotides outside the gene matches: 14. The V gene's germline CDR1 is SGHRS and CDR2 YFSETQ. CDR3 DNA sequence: TGCGCCAGCAGCCCCGGGACTAGAGCGAATCGAGATGAGCAGTTCTTC. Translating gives CASSPGTRANRDEQFF. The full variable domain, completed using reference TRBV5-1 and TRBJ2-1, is KAGVTQTPRYLIKTRGQQVTLSCSPISGHRSVSWYQQTPGQGLQFLFEYFSETQRNKGNFPGRFSGRQFSNSRSEMNVSTLELGDSALYLCASSPGTRANRDEQFFGPGTRLTVL.

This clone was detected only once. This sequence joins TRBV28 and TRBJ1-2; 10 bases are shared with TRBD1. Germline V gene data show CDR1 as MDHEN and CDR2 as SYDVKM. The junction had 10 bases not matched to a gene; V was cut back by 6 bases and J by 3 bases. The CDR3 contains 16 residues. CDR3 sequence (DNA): TGTGCCAGCAGAAAACCGGGACAGGGGTGGGACTATGGCTACACCTTC. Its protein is CASRKPGQGWDYGYTF.

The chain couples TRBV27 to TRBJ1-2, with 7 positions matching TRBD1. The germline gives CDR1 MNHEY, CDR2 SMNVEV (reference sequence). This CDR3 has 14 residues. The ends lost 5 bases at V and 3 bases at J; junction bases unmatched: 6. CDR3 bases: TGTGCCAGCAGTCATGGACAGGCCCACTATGGCTACACCTTC. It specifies CASSHGQAHYGYTF.

Here the CDR3 reads CASSVDGYGYTF. DNA of the CDR3: TGTGCCAGCAGCGTCGACGGATATGGCTACACCTTC. This chain connects TRBV6-1 to TRBJ1-2; D is uncertain. This CDR3 is built from 12 residues. The V end lost 6 bases, the J end lost 5 bases, and 10 bases lay between the germline ends. Per germline, CDR1 MNHNS and CDR2 SASEGT.

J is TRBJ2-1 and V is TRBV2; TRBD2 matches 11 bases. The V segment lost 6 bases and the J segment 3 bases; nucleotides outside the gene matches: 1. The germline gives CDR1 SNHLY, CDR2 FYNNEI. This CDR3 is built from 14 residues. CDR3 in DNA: TGTGCCAGCAGAGGGACTAGCGGCTACAATGAGCAGTTCTTC. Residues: CASRGTSGYNEQFF.

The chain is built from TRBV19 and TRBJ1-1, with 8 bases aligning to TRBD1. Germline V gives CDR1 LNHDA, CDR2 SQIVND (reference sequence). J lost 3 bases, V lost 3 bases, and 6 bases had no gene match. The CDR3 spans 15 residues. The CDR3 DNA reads TGTGCCAGTAGTATCAGGGGGCGCTCGGACACTGAAGCTTTCTTT. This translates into CASSIRGRSDTEAFF.

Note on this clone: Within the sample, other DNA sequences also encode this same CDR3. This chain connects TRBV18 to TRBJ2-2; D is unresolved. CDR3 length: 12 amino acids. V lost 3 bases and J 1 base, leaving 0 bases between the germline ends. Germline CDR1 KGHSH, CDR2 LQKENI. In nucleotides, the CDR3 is TGTGCCAGCTCACCGAACACCGGGGAGCTGTTTTTT. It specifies CASSPNTGELFF.

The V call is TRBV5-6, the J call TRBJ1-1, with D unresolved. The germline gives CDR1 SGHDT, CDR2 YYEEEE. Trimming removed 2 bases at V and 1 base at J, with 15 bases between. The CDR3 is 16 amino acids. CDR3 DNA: TGTGCCAGCAGCTTTAGGTCTTCCAAGAGGAACACTGAAGCTTTCTTT. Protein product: CASSFRSSKRNTEAFF. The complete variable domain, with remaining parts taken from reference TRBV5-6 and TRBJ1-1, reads DAGVTQSPTHLIKTRGQQVTLRCSPKSGHDTVSWYQQALGQGPQFIFQYYEEEERQRGNFPDRFSGHQFPNYSSELNVNALLLGDSALYLCASSFRSSKRNTEAFFGQGTRLTVV.

In DNA, the CDR3 is TGTGCCAGCAGCTTAGCGCGGCAAGATACGCAGTATTTT. Translation: CASSLARQDTQYF. The gene calls are TRBV7-2 and TRBJ2-3; D uncertain. CDR1 is SGHTA and CDR2 is FQGNSA in the germline V gene. The CDR3 totals 13 residues. V lost 0 bases, J lost 5 bases, and 6 bases lay in between.

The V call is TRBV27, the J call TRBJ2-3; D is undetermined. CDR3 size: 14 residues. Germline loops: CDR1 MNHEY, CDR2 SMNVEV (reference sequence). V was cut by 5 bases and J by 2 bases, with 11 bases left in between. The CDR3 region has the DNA TGTGCCAGCAGTGGGCCCGGCCTCACAGATACGCAGTATTTT. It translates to CASSGPGLTDTQYF.

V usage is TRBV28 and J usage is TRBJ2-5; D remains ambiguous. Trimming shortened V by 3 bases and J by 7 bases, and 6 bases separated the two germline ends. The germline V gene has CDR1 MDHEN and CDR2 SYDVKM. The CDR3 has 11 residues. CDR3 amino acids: CASSFAGTQYF. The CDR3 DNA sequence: TGTGCCAGCAGTTTTGCAGGGACCCAGTACTTC.

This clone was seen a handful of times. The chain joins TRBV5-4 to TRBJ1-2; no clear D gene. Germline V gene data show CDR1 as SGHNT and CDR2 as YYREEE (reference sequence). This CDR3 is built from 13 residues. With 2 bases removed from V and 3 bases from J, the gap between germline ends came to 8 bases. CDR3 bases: TGTGCCAGCAGCTTCAAGGTCGACTATGGCTACACCTTC. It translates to CASSFKVDYGYTF.